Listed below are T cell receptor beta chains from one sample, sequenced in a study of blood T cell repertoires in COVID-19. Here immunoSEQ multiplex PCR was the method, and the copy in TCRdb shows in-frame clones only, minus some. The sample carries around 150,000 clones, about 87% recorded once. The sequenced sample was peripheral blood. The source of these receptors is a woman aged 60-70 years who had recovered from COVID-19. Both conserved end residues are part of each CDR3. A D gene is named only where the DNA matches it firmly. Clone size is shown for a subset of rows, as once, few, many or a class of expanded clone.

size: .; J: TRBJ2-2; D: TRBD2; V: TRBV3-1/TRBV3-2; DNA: TGTGCCAGCAGCCAAGCCCCGCGGGGGGGCCTACTCACCGGGGAGCTGTTTTTT; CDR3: CASSQAPRGGLLTGELFF
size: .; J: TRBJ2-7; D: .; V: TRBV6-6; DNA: TGTGCCAGCAGTTCGACACAGGGTTTCTACGAGCAGTACTTC; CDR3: CASSSTQGFYEQYF
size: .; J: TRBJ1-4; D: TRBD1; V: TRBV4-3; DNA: TGCGCCAGCAGCCAGATGACAGGGGGCTCAACTAATGAAAAACTGTTTTTT; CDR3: CASSQMTGGSTNEKLFF
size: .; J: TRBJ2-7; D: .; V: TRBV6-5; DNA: TGTGCCAGCGGACTGTTTTCCTACGAGCAGTACTTC; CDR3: CASGLFSYEQYF
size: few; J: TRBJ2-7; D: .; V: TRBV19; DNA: TGTGCCAGTAGTTCCCGGGGAGGAAGAGGCGGACAGGGAGGGTACGAGCAGTACTTC; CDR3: CASSSRGGRGGQGGYEQYF
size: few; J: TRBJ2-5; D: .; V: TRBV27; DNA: TGTGCCAGCAGTTTGGACTTCGGACGGGAGACCCAGTACTTC; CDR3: CASSLDFGRETQYF
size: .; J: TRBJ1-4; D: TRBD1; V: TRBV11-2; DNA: TGTGCCAGCAGATCTCTCAGGGGGCGTTGGGAAAAACTGTTTTTT; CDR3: CASRSLRGRWEKLFF
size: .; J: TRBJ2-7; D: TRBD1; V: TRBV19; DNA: TGTGCCAGTAGTTCCTGGACAGGACCCTACGAGCAGTACTTC; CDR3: CASSSWTGPYEQYF
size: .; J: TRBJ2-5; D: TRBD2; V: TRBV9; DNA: TGTGCCAGCAGCGTAGCGGGCGGGGGGGCAGAAGAGACCCAGTACTTC; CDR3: CASSVAGGGAEETQYF
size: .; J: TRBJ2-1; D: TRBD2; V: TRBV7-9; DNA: TGTGCCAGCAGCCAGCGGACTAGCGGTGCCAATGAGCAGTTCTTC; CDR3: CASSQRTSGANEQFF
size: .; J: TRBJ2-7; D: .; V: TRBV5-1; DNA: TGCGCCAGCAGCTTGGGCAGGGGAAGGGGCGAGCAGTACTTC; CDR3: CASSLGRGRGEQYF
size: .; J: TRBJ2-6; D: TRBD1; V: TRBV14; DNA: TGTGCCAGCAGCCTCACCGGGACAGGGACTGGGGCCAACGTCCTGACTTTC; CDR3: CASSLTGTGTGANVLTF
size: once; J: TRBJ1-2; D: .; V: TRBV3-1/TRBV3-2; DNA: TGTGCCAGCAGCCACGCCGGGGGGAGGAGTAACTATGGCTACACCTTC; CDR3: CASSHAGGRSNYGYTF
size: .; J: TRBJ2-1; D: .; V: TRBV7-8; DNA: TGTGCCAGCAGCTTAGTCTTATCGGGTGGTGAGCAGTTCTTC; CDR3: CASSLVLSGGEQFF
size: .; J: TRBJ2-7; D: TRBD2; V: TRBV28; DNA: TGTGCCAGCATTCGCGGGGGACTAGCGGGGGGTTCTTACGAGCAGTACTTC; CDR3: CASIRGGLAGGSYEQYF
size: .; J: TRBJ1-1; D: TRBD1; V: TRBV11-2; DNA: TGTGCCAGCAGCTTCGCAGGGGGCGCGGGAACTGAAGCTTTCTTT; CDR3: CASSFAGGAGTEAFF
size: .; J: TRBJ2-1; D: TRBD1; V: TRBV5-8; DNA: TGTGCCAGCAGCTCGTGGACAGGGATCTACAATGAGCAGTTCTTC; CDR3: CASSSWTGIYNEQFF
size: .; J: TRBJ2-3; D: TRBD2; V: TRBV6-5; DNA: TGTGCCAGCAGTAATAGCGGGGGGGGCACAGATACGCAGTATTTT; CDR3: CASSNSGGGTDTQYF
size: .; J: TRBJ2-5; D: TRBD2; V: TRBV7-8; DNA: TGTGCCAGCAGCTTATATAGCGGGGGAGGAGAGACCCAGTACTTC; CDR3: CASSLYSGGGETQYF
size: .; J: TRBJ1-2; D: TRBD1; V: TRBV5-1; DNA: TGCGCCAGCAGGCCTACGGGACAGGGGAGTGGCTACACCTTC; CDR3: CASRPTGQGSGYTF
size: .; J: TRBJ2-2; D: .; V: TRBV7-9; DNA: TGTGCCAGCAGCCCAACTAAATCAGGGGCGGTCGGGGAGCTGTTTTTT; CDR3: CASSPTKSGAVGELFF
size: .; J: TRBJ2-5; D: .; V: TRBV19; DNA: TGTGCCAGCCTGGGGGGACCGGGGGAGACCCAGTACTTC; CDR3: CASLGGPGETQYF
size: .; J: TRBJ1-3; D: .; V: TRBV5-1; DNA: TGCGCCAGCAGCTGGGCCGACGGCCGCTCTGGAAACACCATATATTTT; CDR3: CASSWADGRSGNTIYF
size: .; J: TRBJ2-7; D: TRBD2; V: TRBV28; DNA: TGTGCCAGCAGTCGACTACTAGCGGGGCTCTACGAGCAGTACTTC; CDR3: CASSRLLAGLYEQYF
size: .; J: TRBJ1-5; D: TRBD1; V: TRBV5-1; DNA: TGCGCCAGCAGCTTGGACGGACAGGCGCGTGATTTGCCCCAGCATTTT; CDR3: CASSLDGQARDLPQHF
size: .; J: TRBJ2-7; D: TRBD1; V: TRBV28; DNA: TGTGCCAGCAGTCCCGCAGGCCCCGGGACAGACGAGCAGTACTTC; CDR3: CASSPAGPGTDEQYF
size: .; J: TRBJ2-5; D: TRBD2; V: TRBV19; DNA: TGTGCCAGTAGATCAGTAGCGGGGGGTCAAGAGACCCAGTACTTC; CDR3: CASRSVAGGQETQYF
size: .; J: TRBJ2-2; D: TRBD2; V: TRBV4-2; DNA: TGTGCCAGCAGCCAAGATCTTAGCGGGGGGAGGACCGGGGAGCTGTTTTTT; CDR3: CASSQDLSGGRTGELFF
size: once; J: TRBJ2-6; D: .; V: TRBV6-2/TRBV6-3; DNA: TGTGCCAGCAGTTACTCTTTTTACTCTGGGGCCAACGTCCTGACTTTC; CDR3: CASSYSFYSGANVLTF
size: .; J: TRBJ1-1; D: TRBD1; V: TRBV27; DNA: TGTGCCAGCAGTTTATTCGGACCGACAGGGGGACGAAGAACTGAAGCTTTCTTT; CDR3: CASSLFGPTGGRRTEAFF
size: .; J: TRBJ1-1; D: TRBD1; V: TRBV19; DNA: TGTGCCAGTAGTACAGTACCGGGACAGGGATACACTGAAGCTTTCTTT; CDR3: CASSTVPGQGYTEAFF
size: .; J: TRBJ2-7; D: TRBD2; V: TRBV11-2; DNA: TGTGCCAGCAGCCAAAGGACTAGCGGGGTCTACGAGCAGTACTTC; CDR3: CASSQRTSGVYEQYF
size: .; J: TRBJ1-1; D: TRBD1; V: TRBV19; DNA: TGTGCCAGTAGTAAGGACAGGCTGGGGGTGAACACTGAAGCTTTCTTT; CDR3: CASSKDRLGVNTEAFF
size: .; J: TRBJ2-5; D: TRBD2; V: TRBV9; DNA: TGTGCCAGCAGCCCCGGGGCTAGCGGGGGGGCTGGGGAGACCCAGTACTTC; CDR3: CASSPGASGGAGETQYF
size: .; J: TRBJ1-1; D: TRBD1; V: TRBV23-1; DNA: TGCGCCAGCAGTCGGAATCCGGGACAGGGGAAGGGCACTGAAGCTTTCTTT; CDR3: CASSRNPGQGKGTEAFF
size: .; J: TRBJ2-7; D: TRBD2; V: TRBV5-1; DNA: TGCGCCAGCTCCGTGGGGGGAGGGACTGTCTACGAGCAGTACTTC; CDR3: CASSVGGGTVYEQYF
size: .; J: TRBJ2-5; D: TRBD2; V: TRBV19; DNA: TGTGCCAGTTCGGGGAGGTCTAGCGGGGAAGGAGAGACCCAGTACTTC; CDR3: CASSGRSSGEGETQYF
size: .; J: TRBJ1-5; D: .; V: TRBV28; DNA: TGTGCCAGCCTACACAGCGGGGGGGTCAGCAATCAGCCCCAGCATTTT; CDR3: CASLHSGGVSNQPQHF
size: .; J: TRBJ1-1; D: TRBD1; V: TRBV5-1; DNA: TGCGCCAGCAGCTTGGCAGGGGGCGGCACTGAAGCTTTCTTT; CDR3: CASSLAGGGTEAFF
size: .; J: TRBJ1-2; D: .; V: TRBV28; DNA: TGTGCCAGCAGTCTCATAGGGGGGGGCAGTGTGGCTGGCTACACCTTC; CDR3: CASSLIGGGSVAGYTF
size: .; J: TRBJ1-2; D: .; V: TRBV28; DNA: TGTGCCAGCGGCCGCGGGCCGCCCACCCCCCAGACCGGGGGCTACACCTTC; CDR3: CASGRGPPTPQTGGYTF
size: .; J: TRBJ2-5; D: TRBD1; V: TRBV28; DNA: TGTGCCAGCAGTTGGCCCCAGGGACCCTCCGGACAGGGGGTCGAGCCCCAGTACTTC; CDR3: CASSWPQGPSGQGVEPQYF
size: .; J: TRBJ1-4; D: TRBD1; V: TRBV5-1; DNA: TGCGCCAGCAGCTACAGACAGGGAGAAAATGAAAAACTGTTTTTT; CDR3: CASSYRQGENEKLFF
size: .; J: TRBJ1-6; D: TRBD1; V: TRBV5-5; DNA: TGTGCCAGCAGCTTGGTGTCTCCGGGACAGCTCTATAATTCACCCCTCCACTTT; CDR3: CASSLVSPGQLYNSPLHF
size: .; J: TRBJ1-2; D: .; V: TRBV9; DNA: TGTGCCAGCAGCGTAGATCTGCCAGACTCTAACTATGGCTACACCTTC; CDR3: CASSVDLPDSNYGYTF
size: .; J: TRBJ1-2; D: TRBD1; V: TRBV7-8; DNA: TGTGCCAGCAGCCAAGGACAGGGGGCTAACTATGGCTACACCTTC; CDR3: CASSQGQGANYGYTF
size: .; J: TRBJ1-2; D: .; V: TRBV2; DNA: TGTGCCAGCAGCGCCGACGGGGACTATGGCTACACCTTC; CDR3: CASSADGDYGYTF
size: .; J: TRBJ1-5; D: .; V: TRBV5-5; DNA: TGTGCCAGCAGCGTAGGCGGGGGCAATCAGCCCCAGCATTTT; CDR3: CASSVGGGNQPQHF
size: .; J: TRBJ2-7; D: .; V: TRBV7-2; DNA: TGTGCCAGCAGCTTACGATCTAGGGGCCACGAGCAGTACTTC; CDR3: CASSLRSRGHEQYF
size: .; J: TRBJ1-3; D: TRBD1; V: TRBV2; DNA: TGTGCCAGCTGCCGGGACAGGGGAAACACCATATATTTT; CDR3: CASCRDRGNTIYF
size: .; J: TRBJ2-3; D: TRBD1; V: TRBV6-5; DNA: TGTGCCAGCAACGACCGGGACAGGGTAGCCGATACGCAGTATTTT; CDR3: CASNDRDRVADTQYF
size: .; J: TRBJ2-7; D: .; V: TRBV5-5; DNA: TGTGCCAGCAGCTTGGGAGTCTACGAGCAGTACTTC; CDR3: CASSLGVYEQYF
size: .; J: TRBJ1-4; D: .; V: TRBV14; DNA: TGTGCCAGCAGCCAAGTCAGCGGGGTCGAGGAAAAACTGTTTTTT; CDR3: CASSQVSGVEEKLFF
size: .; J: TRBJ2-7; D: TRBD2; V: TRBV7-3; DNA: TGTGCCAGCAGCTTACAAAGCGGGGGGTCCTACGAGCAGTACTTC; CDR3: CASSLQSGGSYEQYF
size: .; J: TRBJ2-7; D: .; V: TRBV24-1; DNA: TGTGCCACCGCGGACAGTTCCTCCTACGAGCAGTACTTC; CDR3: CATADSSSYEQYF
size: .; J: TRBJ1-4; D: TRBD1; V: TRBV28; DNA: TGTGCCAGCAGTTTATGGGACAGGAGGGAAAAACTGTTTTTT; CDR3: CASSLWDRREKLFF